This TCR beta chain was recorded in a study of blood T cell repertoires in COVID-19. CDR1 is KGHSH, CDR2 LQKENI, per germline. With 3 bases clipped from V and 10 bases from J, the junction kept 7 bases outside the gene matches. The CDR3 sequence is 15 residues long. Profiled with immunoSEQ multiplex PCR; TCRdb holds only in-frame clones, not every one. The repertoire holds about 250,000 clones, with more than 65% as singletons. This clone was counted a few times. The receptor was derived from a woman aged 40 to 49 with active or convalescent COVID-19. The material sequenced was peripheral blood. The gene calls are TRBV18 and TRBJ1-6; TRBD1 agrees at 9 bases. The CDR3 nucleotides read TGTGCCAGCTCACCCCCGGGACAGGGTAGATCACCCCTCCACTTT. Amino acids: CASSPPGQGRSPLHF.